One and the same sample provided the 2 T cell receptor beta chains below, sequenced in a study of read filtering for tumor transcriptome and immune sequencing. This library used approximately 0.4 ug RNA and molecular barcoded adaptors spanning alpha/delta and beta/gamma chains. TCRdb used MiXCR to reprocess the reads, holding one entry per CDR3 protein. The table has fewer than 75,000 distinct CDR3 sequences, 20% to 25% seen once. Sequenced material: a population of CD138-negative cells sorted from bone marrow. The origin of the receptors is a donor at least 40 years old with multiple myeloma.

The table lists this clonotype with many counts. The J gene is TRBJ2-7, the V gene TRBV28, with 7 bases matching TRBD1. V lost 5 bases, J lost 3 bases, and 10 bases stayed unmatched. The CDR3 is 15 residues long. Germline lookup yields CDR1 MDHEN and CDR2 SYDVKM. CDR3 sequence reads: CASSPSGTDFYEQYF. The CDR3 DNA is TGTGCCAGCAGTCCCTCTGGGACAGACTTCTACGAGCAGTACTTC.

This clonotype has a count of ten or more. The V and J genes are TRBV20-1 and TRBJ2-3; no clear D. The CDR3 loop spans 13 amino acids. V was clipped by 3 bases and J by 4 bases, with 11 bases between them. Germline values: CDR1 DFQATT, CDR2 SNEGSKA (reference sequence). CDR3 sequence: CSASSPGADTQYF. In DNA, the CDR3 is TGCAGTGCTAGTTCCCCCGGAGCAGATACGCAGTATTTT.